The source of this TCR beta chain is a study of blood T cell repertoires in COVID-19. Across the study: T cells, B-cell-depleted T cells, or PBMCs provided the cDNA or gDNA that served as material.

In the source study's methods: Amplification from reference gene primers served as the basis for estimated nucleated cell counts. Only in-frame clones appear in the TCRdb table, and some are missing; sequencing was by immunoSEQ multiplex PCR. V, J and clone size are taken as reported in that table, and D and trimming were inferred from the DNA itself. This sample carries fewer than 350,000 clones, roughly 85% of them seen once, and the ten largest clones take under 2%. Trimming shortened V by 6 bases and J by 2 bases, and 11 bases separated the two germline ends. This CDR3 contains 13 residues. Germline CDR1 reads SQVTM; CDR2 reads ANQGSEA. This clone was picked up a small number of times.

The V gene is TRBV29-1, the J gene TRBJ1-3; a possible D gene is TRBD1 (6 bases). Sequencing was performed on PBMCs or T cells enriched from blood (not recorded which). This clonotype was sampled from a woman between 25 and 40 years old who had been exposed to COVID-19. CDR3 in amino acids: CSVATGTGNTIYF. As DNA, the CDR3 is TGCAGCGTGGCCACAGGGACTGGAAACACCATATATTTT.